Sequencing of this T cell receptor beta chain was carried out in a study of T cell repertoires in ileal Crohn's disease. Points from the study as a whole: Compared with non-smokers, active smokers at surgery showed more clonal expansions. Endoscopic recurrence occurred in every patient whose clonality exceeded 26.8%.

Germline V gene sequence: CDR1 KGHSH, CDR2 LQKENI. The trim removed 3 bases at V and 9 bases at J, leaving 10 bases unmatched. The CDR3 consists of 15 residues. Here immunoSEQ multiplex PCR was the method, and the copy in TCRdb shows in-frame clones only, minus some. The table lists 400 to 500 clones, almost 98% of them singletons. About this clone itself: Its antigen is unidentified.

The chain has TRBV18 and TRBJ2-1; TRBD2 aligns across 8 bases. This clonotype originated in an adult with Crohn's disease. Sequenced: ileal tissue. The DNA of the CDR3 is TGTGCCAGCTCACCTGAGGCGGGGGGCTTGGGTGAGCAGTTCTTC. Protein: CASSPEAGGLGEQFF.